The rows below give T cell receptor beta chains drawn from one sample of a study of naive and memory T cell subsets. TCRdb reanalysed the UMI-ligation and nested PCR reads using MiXCR and keeps one entry per CDR3 protein. The sample comprises under 25,000 distinct CDR3 sequences, approximately 6.5% of which are singletons, and approximately 5.7% rests with the top ten. This material consisted of skin, taken from a tuberculin skin test site. These receptors were obtained from an adult in good health. The conserved cysteine and the conserved F or W are not part of the CDR3 here. The D gene is left open where the match is weak. Clone size appears in some rows only: once, few, many, or a class for an expanded clone.

clone_size	d_call	v_call	j_call	cdr3_aa
.	TRBD2	TRBV18	TRBJ2-1	ASSPAREVNEQF
many	TRBD1	TRBV10-3	TRBJ2-1	AISDEQGAYNEQF
many	.	TRBV5-5	TRBJ1-1	ASTRGPILEAF
.	.	TRBV2	TRBJ1-5	ASSGGGLGIRPQH
many	.	TRBV4-1	TRBJ2-1	ASSQVDMGLSYNEQF
many	.	TRBV7-2	TRBJ2-7	ATTGSYEQY
many	TRBD1	TRBV2	TRBJ1-5	ASSETGGRNQPQH
many	.	TRBV10-3	TRBJ2-2	AISLSLATGELF
many	.	TRBV6-2/TRBV6-3	TRBJ1-6	ASSYSTGWNSPLH
many	.	TRBV4-2	TRBJ2-7	ASSQGDEQY
many	TRBD2	TRBV20-1	TRBJ2-7	SARDTAGDLYEQY
many	TRBD2	TRBV3-1	TRBJ2-7	ASSQDTGGRAREQY
many	.	TRBV28	TRBJ2-7	ASSFFHGPGYEQY
medium-sized	.	TRBV3-1	TRBJ2-2	ASSQGPGAGELF
many	.	TRBV30	TRBJ2-5	AWSVHNQETQY
.	TRBD1	TRBV4-2	TRBJ1-2	ASSFRRDRDGYT
.	TRBD2	TRBV18	TRBJ2-7	ASSLRTSGSTGRNEQY
many	.	TRBV28	TRBJ2-1	ASSTLGGSYNEQF
many	TRBD2	TRBV6-5	TRBJ2-7	ASSRGGVLGEQY
many	.	TRBV12-3/TRBV12-4	TRBJ2-7	ASSLHGPYEQY
many	TRBD1	TRBV7-2	TRBJ2-7	ASSLGGGPYEQY
.	TRBD2	TRBV29-1	TRBJ2-7	SVVLGGRFAYEQY
many	.	TRBV29-1	TRBJ2-7	SVGLSGHRYEQY